One T cell receptor (beta chain) is described in this entry. Its antigen is still unknown. No much larger clone is present one base from it, and per-base qualities are unavailable. The CDR3 spans 14 residues, from the cysteine through the phenylalanine. Solely the CDR3 DNA is kept, with 42 bases framed from the first base. From the germline V gene (reference sequence), CDR1 is LGHDT and CDR2 is YNNKEL. Trimmed from V: 5 bases; trimmed from J: 4 bases; junction bases lacking a gene match: 5. The immunoSEQ Assay, a bias-controlled multiplex PCR, was used to amplify TCRbeta CDR3 regions from genomic DNA. The study's processing was this. The number of nucleated cells in each sample was estimated by amplification of reference gene primers within the assay. To quantify the absolute abundance of each unique TCRbeta CDR3 rearrangement, sequence reads were collapsed and filtered. For each sample, productive Simpson clonality was calculated by taking the square root of Simpson's diversity index across productive rearrangements. The clones in this table, taken by TCRdb from immuneACCESS, are in-frame only. Not every clone is retained; where verified, under half of the shortfall comes from an unresolved V gene, and the cause of the rest is unknown. For V, J and clone size, that table is used; D and trimming come from the DNA. The sample yields 75,000 or so clones; 65% to 85% were counted once. Of the sample, about 5.8% falls within the top ten clones.

The collaborating institutions used their own protocols to collect whole blood in K2EDTA tubes. For TCRbeta analysis, collaborators shipped samples as frozen whole blood, isolated PBMCs, or DNA extracted from either of those sample types. The data belong to a study of blood T cell repertoires in COVID-19 (dated by TCRdb to 2020 to 2021). Study-level background: Samples from collaborators originated in the United States, Italy and Spain and spanned both the acute and convalescent phases of COVID-19. The repertoires were made available in a free public database intended to serve as a resource for research on the immune response to SARS-CoV-2. Subjects who had been exposed to COVID-19, were actively infected with it, or had recovered from it provided the deeply sampled blood TCRbeta repertoires that made up the dataset. The prospective study material was composed of cDNA or gDNA derived from T cells, B-cell-depleted T cells, or PBMCs. The samples were drawn from the first 160 participants of the ongoing ImmuneRACE study and from roughly 1,300 subjects provided by 6 global collaborators. Sample metadata almost always included a de-identified subject ID, COVID-19 status, age in years and sex. Where available, HLA class I and class II types were taken from metadata supplied by the sample provider and were not determined by assay-based typing.

Here is what the overall study found, with its caveats: How much clinical and demographic metadata was included differed by source and by participant, and the metadata was provided uncurated.

This clonotype originated in a man in his 60s with active or convalescent COVID-19. Sequencing was done on a sample of peripheral blood. The rearranged chain carries TRBV3-1 (or the pseudogene TRBV3-2) and TRBJ1-1; 9 junctional bases match TRBD1. The CDR3 loop reads CASSSSTGGTEAFF. The DNA is TGTGCCAGCAGCAGTTCGACAGGGGGCACTGAAGCTTTCTTT.